The following is a T cell receptor beta chain sequence with its context. The data stem from a study of blood T cell repertoires in COVID-19. As handled by the study authors: Amplified reference gene primers provided the basis for estimating nucleated cell counts. Generated by immunoSEQ multiplex PCR, the TCRdb table keeps only in-frame clones and is missing some. The DNA gave D and trimming, while V, J and clone size come from that table. The table has around 300,000 clones, approximately 85% seen once; the top ten hold 9.5% to 11%. Sequenced input: peripheral blood. The TCR sequence derives from a woman in her seventies with acute or convalescent COVID-19.

The CDR3 region has the DNA TGTGCCAGCAGCCTTACATACCGGGAGCTGTTTTTT. Translated, it gives CASSLTYRELFF. This sequence joins TRBV7-6 and TRBJ2-2; D call uncertain. CDR3 size: 12 residues. Germline V gene data show CDR1 as SGHVS and CDR2 as FNYEAQ. Trimming stripped 5 bases from V and 9 bases from J, with 10 bases between.